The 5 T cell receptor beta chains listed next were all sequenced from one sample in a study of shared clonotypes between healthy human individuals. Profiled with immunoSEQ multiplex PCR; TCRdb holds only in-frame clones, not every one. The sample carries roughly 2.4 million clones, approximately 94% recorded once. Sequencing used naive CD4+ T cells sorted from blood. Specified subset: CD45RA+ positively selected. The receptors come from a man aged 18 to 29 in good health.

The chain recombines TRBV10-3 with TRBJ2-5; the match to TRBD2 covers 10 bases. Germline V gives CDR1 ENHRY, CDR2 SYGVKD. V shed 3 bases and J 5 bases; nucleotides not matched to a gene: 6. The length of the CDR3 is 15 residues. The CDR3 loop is CAISDLAGAGETQYF. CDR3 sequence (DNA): TGTGCCATCAGTGACCTAGCGGGGGCCGGGGAGACCCAGTACTTC.

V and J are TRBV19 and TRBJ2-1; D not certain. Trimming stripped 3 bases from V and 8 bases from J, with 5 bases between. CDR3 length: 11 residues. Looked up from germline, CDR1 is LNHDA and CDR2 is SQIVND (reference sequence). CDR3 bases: TGTGCCAGTAGTATGGTCCATGAGCAGTTCTTC. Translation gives CASSMVHEQFF. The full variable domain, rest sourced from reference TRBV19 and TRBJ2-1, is DGGITQSPKYLFRKEGQNVTLSCEQNLNHDAMYWYRQDPGQGLRLIYYSQIVNDFQKGDIAEGYSVSREKKESFPLTVTSAQKNPTAFYLCASSMVHEQFFGPGTRLTVL.

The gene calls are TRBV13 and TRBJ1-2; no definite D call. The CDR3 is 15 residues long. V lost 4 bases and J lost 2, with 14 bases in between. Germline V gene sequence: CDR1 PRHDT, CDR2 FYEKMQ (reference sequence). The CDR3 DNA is TGTGCCAGCAGCTCCCTAGTAAACCCGAACTATGGCTACACCTTC. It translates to CASSSLVNPNYGYTF.

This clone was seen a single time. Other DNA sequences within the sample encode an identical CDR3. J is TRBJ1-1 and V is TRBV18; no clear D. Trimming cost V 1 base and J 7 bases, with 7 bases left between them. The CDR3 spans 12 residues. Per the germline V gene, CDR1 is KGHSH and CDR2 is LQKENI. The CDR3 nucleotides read TGTGCCAGCTCACCACAGGGCTTTGAAGCTTTCTTT. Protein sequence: CASSPQGFEAFF.

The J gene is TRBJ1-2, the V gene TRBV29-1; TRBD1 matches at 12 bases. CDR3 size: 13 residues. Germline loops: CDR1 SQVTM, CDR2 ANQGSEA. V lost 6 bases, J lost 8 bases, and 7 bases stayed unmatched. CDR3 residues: CSVGGTGGWGYTF. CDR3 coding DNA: TGCAGCGTCGGCGGGACAGGGGGCTGGGGCTACACCTTC. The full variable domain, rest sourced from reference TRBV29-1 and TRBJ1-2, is SAVISQKPSRDICQRGTSLTIQCQVDSQVTMMFWYRQQPGQSLTLIATANQGSEATYESGFVIDKFPISRPNLTFSTLTVSNMSPEDSSIYLCSVGGTGGWGYTFGSGTRLTVV.